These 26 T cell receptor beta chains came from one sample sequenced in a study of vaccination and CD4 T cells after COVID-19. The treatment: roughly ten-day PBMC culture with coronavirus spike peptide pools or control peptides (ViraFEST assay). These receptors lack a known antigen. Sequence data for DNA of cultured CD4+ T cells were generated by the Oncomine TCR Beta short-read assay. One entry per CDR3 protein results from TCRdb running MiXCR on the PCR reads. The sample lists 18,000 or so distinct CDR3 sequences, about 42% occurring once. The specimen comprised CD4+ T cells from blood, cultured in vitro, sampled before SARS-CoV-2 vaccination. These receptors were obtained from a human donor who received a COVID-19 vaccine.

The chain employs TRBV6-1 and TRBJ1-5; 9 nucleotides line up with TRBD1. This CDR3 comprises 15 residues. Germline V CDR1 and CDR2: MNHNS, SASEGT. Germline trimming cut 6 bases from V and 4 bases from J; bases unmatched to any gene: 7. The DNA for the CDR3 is TGTGCCAGCAGGTCCCGGACAGGGGCAAATCAGCCCCAGCATTTT. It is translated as CASRSRTGANQPQHF.

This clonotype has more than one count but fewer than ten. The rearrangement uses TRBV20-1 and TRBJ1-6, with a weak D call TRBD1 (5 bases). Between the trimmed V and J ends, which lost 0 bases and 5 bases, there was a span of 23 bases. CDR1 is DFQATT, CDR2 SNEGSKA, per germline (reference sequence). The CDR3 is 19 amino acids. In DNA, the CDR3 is TGCAGTGCTAGAGACCCCCTGAATCCGACCGGGACGGATAATTCACCCCTCCACTTT. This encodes CSARDPLNPTGTDNSPLHF.

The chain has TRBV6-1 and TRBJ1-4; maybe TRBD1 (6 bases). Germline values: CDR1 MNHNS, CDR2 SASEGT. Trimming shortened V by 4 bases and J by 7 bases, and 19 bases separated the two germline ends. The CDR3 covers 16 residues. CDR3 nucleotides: TGTGCCAGCAGTGGGCGATGGACAGCCGGGGTTGAAAAACTGTTTTTT. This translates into CASSGRWTAGVEKLFF.

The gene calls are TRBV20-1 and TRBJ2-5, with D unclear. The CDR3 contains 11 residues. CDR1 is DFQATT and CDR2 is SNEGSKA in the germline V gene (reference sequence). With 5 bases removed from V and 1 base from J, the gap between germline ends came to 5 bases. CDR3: CSAHGQETQYF. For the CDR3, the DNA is TGCAGTGCTCATGGCCAAGAGACCCAGTACTTC.

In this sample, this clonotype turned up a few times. This chain's CDR3 is CATSDQRRAQYF. The CDR3 DNA reads as TGTGCCACCAGTGATCAACGCAGGGCGCAGTATTTT. This rearrangement joins TRBV24-1 to TRBJ2-3; D is possibly TRBD1 (5 bases). This CDR3 is built from 12 residues. The germline V gene has CDR1 KGHDR and CDR2 SFDVKD. V lost 3 bases, J lost 10 bases, and 10 bases lay in between.

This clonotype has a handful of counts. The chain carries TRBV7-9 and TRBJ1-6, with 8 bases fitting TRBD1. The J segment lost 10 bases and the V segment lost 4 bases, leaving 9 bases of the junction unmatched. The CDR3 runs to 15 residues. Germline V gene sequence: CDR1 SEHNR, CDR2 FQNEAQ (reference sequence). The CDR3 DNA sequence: TGTGCCAGCAGCTACAGGGGGGCTCGGGGATCACCCCTCCACTTT. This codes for CASSYRGARGSPLHF.

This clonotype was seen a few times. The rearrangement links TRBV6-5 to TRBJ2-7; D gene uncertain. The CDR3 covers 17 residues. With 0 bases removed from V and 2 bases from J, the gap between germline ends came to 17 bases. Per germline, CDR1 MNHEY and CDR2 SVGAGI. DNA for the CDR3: TGTGCCAGCAGTTACTCGTGGACCCCGGACCGGCCCTACGAGCAGTACTTC. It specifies CASSYSWTPDRPYEQYF.

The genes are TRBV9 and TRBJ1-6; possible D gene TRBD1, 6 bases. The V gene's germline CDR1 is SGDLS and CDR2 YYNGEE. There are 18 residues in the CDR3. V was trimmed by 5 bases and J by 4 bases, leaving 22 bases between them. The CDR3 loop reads CASSREGGSARYNSPLHF. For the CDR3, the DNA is TGTGCCAGCAGTCGAGAAGGGGGATCCGCCCGTTATAATTCACCCCTCCACTTT.

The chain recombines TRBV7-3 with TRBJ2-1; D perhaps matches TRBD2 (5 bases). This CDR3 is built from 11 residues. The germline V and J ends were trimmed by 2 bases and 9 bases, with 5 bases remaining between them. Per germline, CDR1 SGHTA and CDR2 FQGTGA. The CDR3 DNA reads TGTGCCAGCAGCTTAGAGGGTGAGCAGTTCTTC. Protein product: CASSLEGEQFF.

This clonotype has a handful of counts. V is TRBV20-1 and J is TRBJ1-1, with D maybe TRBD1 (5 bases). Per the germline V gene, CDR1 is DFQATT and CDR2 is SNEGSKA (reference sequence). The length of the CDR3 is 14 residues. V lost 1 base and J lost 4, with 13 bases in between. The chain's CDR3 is CSARVPGRSTEAFF. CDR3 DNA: TGCAGTGCTAGAGTCCCAGGGAGGAGCACTGAAGCTTTCTTT.

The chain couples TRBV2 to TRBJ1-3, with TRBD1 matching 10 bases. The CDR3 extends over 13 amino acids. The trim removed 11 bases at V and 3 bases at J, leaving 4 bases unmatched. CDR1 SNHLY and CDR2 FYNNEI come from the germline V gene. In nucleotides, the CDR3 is TGTGCCGGAAGGACAGGGGGTGGAAACACCATATATTTT. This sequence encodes CAGRTGGGNTIYF.

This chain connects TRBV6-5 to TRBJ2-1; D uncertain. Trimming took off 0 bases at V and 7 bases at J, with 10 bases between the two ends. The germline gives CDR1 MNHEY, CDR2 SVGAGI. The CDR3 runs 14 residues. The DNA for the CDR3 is TGTGCCAGCAGTTACTCGGGCCCAGTTAATGAGCAGTTCTTC. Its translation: CASSYSGPVNEQFF.

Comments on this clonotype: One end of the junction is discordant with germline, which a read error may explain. The CDR3 DNA follows: TGTGCCATCAGTGAGAATGGCAGAGTCTACGAGCAGTACTTC. Protein: CAISENGRVYEQYF. J is TRBJ2-7 and V is TRBV6-1; D not certain. CDR1 is MNHNS, CDR2 SASEGT, per germline. CDR3 size: 14 residues.

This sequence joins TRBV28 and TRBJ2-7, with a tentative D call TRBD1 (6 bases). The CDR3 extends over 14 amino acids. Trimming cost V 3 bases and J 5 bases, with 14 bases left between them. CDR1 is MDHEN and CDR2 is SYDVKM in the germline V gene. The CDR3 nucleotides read TGTGCCAGCAGTTTCTTACAGGGTAGCAACGAGCAGTACTTC. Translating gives CASSFLQGSNEQYF.

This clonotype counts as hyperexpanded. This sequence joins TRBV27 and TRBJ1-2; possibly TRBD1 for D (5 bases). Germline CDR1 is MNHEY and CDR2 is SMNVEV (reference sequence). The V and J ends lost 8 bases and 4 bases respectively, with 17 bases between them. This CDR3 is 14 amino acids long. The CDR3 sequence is CASASGASPYGYTF. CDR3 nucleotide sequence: TGTGCCAGCGCCTCCGGGGCCTCCCCCTATGGCTACACCTTC.

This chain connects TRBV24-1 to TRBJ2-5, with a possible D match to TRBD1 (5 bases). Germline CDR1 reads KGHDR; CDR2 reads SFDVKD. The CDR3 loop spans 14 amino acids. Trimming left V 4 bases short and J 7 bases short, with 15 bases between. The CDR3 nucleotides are TGTGCCACCAGTGACTTAGTAGGGGTGAGGACCCAGTACTTC. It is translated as CATSDLVGVRTQYF.

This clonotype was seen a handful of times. Here the CDR3 reads CASRGQSGTEAFF. CDR3 nucleotide sequence: TGCGCCAGCAGAGGACAGTCGGGGACTGAAGCTTTCTTT. The chain is built from TRBV10-1 and TRBJ1-1; tentative D call: TRBD1 (6 bases). The CDR3 extends over 13 amino acids. V was trimmed by 6 bases and J by 5 bases, leaving 13 bases between them. Germline CDR1 WNHNN, CDR2 SYGVQD (reference sequence).

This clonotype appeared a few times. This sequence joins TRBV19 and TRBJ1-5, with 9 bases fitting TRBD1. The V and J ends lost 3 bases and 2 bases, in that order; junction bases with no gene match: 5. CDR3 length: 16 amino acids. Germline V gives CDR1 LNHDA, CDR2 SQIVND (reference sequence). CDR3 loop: CASSIVTGGGNQPQHF. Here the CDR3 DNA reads TGTGCCAGTAGTATTGTGACAGGGGGTGGCAATCAGCCCCAGCATTTT.

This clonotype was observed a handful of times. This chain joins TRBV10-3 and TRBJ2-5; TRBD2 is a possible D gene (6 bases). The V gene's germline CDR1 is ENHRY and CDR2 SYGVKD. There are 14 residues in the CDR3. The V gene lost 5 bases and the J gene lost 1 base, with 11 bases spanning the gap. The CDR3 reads CAISPSGSQETQYF. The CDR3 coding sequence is TGTGCCATCAGTCCCTCCGGGAGCCAAGAGACCCAGTACTTC.

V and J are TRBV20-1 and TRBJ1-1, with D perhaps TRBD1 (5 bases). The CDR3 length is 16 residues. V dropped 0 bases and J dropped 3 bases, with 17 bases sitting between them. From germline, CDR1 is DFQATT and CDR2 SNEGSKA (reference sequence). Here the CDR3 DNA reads TGCAGTGCTAGAGATGGCGGCGTGGGGCTCGACACTGAAGCTTTCTTT. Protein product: CSARDGGVGLDTEAFF.

CDR3 amino acids: CASSVEVAGLQETQYF. The DNA for the CDR3 is TGTGCCAGCAGCGTAGAGGTGGCGGGGCTCCAAGAGACCCAGTACTTC. V gene TRBV9 combines with J gene TRBJ2-5, with a tentative D call TRBD2 (6 bases). V was clipped by 0 bases and J by 1 base, with 13 bases between them. This CDR3 is 16 amino acids long. Germline V gives CDR1 SGDLS, CDR2 YYNGEE. Full variable domain (rest looked up from reference TRBV9 and TRBJ2-5): DSGVTQTPKHLITATGQRVTLRCSPRSGDLSVYWYQQSLDQGLQFLIQYYNGEERAKGNILERFSAQQFPDLHSELNLSSLELGDSALYFCASSVEVAGLQETQYFGPGTRLLVL.

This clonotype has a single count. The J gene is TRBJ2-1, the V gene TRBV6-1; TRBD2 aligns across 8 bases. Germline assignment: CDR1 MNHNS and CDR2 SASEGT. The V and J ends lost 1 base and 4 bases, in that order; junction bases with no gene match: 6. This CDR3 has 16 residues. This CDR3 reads CASSEGWRGAYNEQFF. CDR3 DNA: TGTGCCAGCAGTGAAGGGTGGCGGGGGGCGTACAATGAGCAGTTCTTC.

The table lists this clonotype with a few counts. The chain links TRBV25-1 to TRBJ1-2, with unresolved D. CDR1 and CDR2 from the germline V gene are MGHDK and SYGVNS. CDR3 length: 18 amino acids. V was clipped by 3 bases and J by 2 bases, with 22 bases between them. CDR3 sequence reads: CASSDWYGSAVKNYGYTF. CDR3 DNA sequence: TGTGCCAGCAGTGATTGGTATGGGTCAGCGGTGAAAAACTATGGCTACACCTTC.

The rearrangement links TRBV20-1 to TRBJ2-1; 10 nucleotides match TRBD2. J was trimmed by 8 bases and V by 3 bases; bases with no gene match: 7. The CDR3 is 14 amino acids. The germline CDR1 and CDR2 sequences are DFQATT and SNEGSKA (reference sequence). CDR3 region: CSARKLAGLDEQFF. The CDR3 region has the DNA TGCAGTGCTAGGAAACTAGCGGGGCTAGATGAGCAGTTCTTC.

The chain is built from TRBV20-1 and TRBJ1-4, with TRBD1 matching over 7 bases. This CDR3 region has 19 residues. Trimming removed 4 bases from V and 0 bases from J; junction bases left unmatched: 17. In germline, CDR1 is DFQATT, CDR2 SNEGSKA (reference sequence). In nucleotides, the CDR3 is TGCAGTGCTAAAGGGGGCCTAGGCCCGTGGCGGGCAACTAATGAAAAACTGTTTTTT. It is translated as CSAKGGLGPWRATNEKLFF.

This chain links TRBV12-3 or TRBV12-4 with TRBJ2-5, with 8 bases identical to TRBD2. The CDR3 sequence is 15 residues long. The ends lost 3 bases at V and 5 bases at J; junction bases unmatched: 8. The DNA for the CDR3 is TGTGCCAGCAGTTTGTCGACGGGGGGGCTCGAGACCCAGTACTTC. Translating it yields CASSLSTGGLETQYF.